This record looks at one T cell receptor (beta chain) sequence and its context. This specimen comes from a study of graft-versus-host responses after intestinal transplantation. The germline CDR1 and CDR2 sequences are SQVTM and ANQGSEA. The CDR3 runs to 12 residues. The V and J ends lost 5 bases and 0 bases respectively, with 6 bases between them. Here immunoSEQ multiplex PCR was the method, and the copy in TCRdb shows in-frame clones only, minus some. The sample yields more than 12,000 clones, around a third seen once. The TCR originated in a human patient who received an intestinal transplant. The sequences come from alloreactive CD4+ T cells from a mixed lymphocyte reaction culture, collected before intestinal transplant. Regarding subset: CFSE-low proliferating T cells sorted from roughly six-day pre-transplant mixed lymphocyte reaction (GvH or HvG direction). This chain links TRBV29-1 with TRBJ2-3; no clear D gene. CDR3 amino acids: CSVRHSTDTQYF. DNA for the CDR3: TGCAGCGTTCGCCACAGCACAGATACGCAGTATTTT.